This T cell receptor (beta chain) is from a study of blood T cell repertoires in COVID-19 (TCRdb year 2020). General notes on the study: The collaborator samples originated in the United States, Italy and Spain and spanned the acute and convalescent phases of COVID-19. The prospective study material was composed of cDNA or gDNA derived from T cells, B-cell-depleted T cells, or PBMCs. Samples came from the ongoing ImmuneRACE study (first 160 participants) plus 1,254 subjects from 6 global collaborators. Nearly every sample came with metadata listing a de-identified subject ID, COVID-19 status, age in years and sex. Subjects who had been exposed to COVID-19, were actively infected with it, or had recovered from it provided the deeply sampled blood TCRbeta repertoires that made up the dataset. The repertoires were released in a freely available public database intended as a resource for research on the immune response to SARS-CoV-2. Where available, HLA class I and class II types were obtained from metadata supplied by the sample provider rather than from assay-based typing. On the study overall, not on this receptor specifically: How much clinical and demographic metadata was included differed by source and by participant, and the metadata was provided uncurated.

CDR3 length: 18 amino acids, cysteine to phenylalanine. The kept DNA is CDR3 alone, 54 bases in frame from the first base. From the germline V gene, CDR1 is LGHNA and CDR2 is YNFKEQ. V loses 0 bases of germline sequence and J loses 4 bases, and the interval between the two ends is 21 bases. Of note for this clone: No antigen is known for it. Nothing much larger sits one base from this clone, and base qualities are not available.

The immunoSEQ Assay, a bias-controlled multiplex PCR, was used to amplify TCRbeta CDR3 regions from genomic DNA. In the source study's methods: Nucleated cell counts per sample were estimated from amplification of reference gene primers within the assay. To quantify the absolute abundance of each unique TCRbeta CDR3 rearrangement, sequence reads were collapsed and filtered. For each sample, productive Simpson clonality was calculated by taking the square root of Simpson's diversity index across productive rearrangements. TCRdb holds this immuneACCESS table with in-frame rearrangements only. Some clones are missing; in checked studies, unresolved V genes explain under half, and the rest has no known cause. V, J and clone size were drawn from that table, and D and trimming were deduced from the DNA. For this sample the table gives around 110,000 clones, of which roughly 90% were detected only once. The top ten hold approximately 4.9% of the sample.

Collaborating institutions collected whole blood in K2EDTA tubes following their own protocols. For TCRbeta analysis, collaborator samples were shipped as frozen whole blood, as isolated PBMCs, or as DNA extracted from either sample type. Recombination joined TRBV4-2 with TRBJ1-2; a weak D assignment points to TRBD1 (5 bases agree). This sequence originates from a man aged 35-49 years with active or convalescent COVID-19. The sequencing sample was made of peripheral blood. The CDR3 region reads CASSQDWIGGGIIYGYTF. The DNA sequence is as follows: TGTGCCAGCAGCCAAGATTGGATAGGTGGGGGGATAATCTATGGCTACACCTTC.